A single sample is the source of the 18 T cell receptor beta chains below, sequenced in a study of vaccination and CD4 T cells after COVID-19. Their antigens remain unidentified. Scientists ran DNA taken from cultured CD4+ T cells through the Oncomine TCR Beta short-read assay for sequencing. MiXCR, applied by TCRdb to the PCR reads, yields one record per CDR3 protein. The sample has some 20,000 distinct CDR3 sequences, under 45% seen once. The treatment denotes: roughly 10-day PBMC culture with coronavirus spike peptide pools or control peptides (ViraFEST assay). Sample: CD4+ T cells from blood, cultured in vitro, taken before SARS-CoV-2 vaccination. These receptors came from a human donor who received a COVID-19 vaccine.

The rearrangement joins TRBV11-2 to TRBJ2-7; TRBD2 is a possible D gene (6 bases). The germline gives CDR1 SGHAT, CDR2 FQNNGV. V gave up 3 bases and J gave up 4 bases, with 16 bases separating them. The CDR3 has 15 amino acids. The CDR3 loop is CASSLAGPPKYEQYF. CDR3 DNA sequence: TGTGCCAGCAGCTTGGCGGGGCCACCGAAATACGAGCAGTACTTC.

This clonotype was detected only a few times. The rearrangement uses TRBV2 and TRBJ1-1; D may be TRBD1 (6 bases). Trimming stripped 4 bases from V and 1 base from J, with 16 bases between. There are 16 residues in the CDR3. Germline V CDR1 and CDR2: SNHLY, FYNNEI. CDR3 residues: CASSVVAGDWNTEAFF. The CDR3 region has the DNA TGTGCCAGCAGTGTGGTGGCAGGGGATTGGAACACTGAAGCTTTCTTT.

V gene TRBV30 combines with J gene TRBJ1-2, with 9 bases lining up with TRBD1. Germline V gives CDR1 GTSNPN, CDR2 SVGIG (reference sequence). J lost 5 bases, V lost 6 bases, and 7 bases had no gene match. The CDR3 is made up of 13 amino acids. Here the CDR3 reads CACSDRGNYGYTF. CDR3 nucleotide sequence: TGTGCCTGTTCGGACAGGGGAAATTATGGCTACACCTTC.

This clonotype was detected only a few times. The CDR3 coding sequence is TGTGCCAGCAACCCTTTCAGGGATAATTCACCCCTCCACTTT. Its translation is CASNPFRDNSPLHF. The chain combines TRBV2 with TRBJ1-6, with D possibly TRBD1 on 5 matching bases. This CDR3 has 14 amino acids. Germline V gene data show CDR1 as SNHLY and CDR2 as FYNNEI. V lost 7 bases to trimming and J lost 5 bases, with 12 bases between them.

The chain links TRBV30 to TRBJ1-2, with 8 nucleotides matching TRBD1. CDR3 size: 12 residues. From germline, CDR1 is GTSNPN and CDR2 SVGIG (reference sequence). V shed 4 bases, J shed 3 bases, and the junction held 1 base outside the gene matches. The DNA for the CDR3 is TGTGCCTGGATGACAGGGGACTATGGCTACACCTTC. Encoded protein: CAWMTGDYGYTF.

This clonotype was seen only once. The chain employs TRBV5-1 and TRBJ1-5; weak D call: TRBD1 (6 bases). Germline V gene data show CDR1 as SGHRS and CDR2 as YFSETQ. Trimming took 8 bases from V and 0 from J, leaving 15 bases between them. The CDR3 is 15 amino acids. This CDR3 is CARIGTTYSNQPQHF. CDR3 nucleotides: TGCGCCAGGATCGGGACAACTTATAGCAATCAGCCCCAGCATTTT.

V usage is TRBV12-3 or TRBV12-4 and J usage is TRBJ1-3, with TRBD1 as a possible D gene (6 bases). Trimming pared 2 bases from V and 9 bases from J, leaving 17 bases between. The CDR3 is made up of 15 amino acids. The CDR3 coding sequence is TGTGCCAGCAGTTTAATCGAGGGCAGGGGTTCCACCATATATTTT. This sequence encodes CASSLIEGRGSTIYF.

This clonotype was seen a few times. The chain couples TRBV29-1 to TRBJ2-5; TRBD2 agrees at 7 bases. The CDR3 length is 16 residues. The V and J ends lost 2 bases and 2 bases, in that order; junction bases with no gene match: 11. Germline CDR1 SQVTM, CDR2 ANQGSEA. The CDR3 loop is CSVELRIAGHQETQYF. For the CDR3, the DNA is TGCAGCGTTGAATTGAGGATAGCGGGCCATCAAGAGACCCAGTACTTC. The variable domain in full, with the rest retrieved from reference TRBV29-1 and TRBJ2-5, is SAVISQKPSRDICQRGTSLTIQCQVDSQVTMMFWYRQQPGQSLTLIATANQGSEATYESGFVIDKFPISRPNLTFSTLTVSNMSPEDSSIYLCSVELRIAGHQETQYFGPGTRLLVL.

The genes are TRBV11-3 and TRBJ1-4; 8 bases match TRBD1. The CDR3 length is 15 residues. The V gene end was trimmed by 3 bases and the J gene end by 7 bases; junction bases not matched to a gene: 7. Germline CDR1 SGHNT, CDR2 YENEEA. The CDR3 protein is CASSLDRALGEKLFF. The CDR3 nucleotides are TGTGCCAGCAGCTTGGACAGGGCCTTGGGTGAAAAACTGTTTTTT.

This clonotype was observed a few times. The chain joins TRBV6-1 to TRBJ1-5; a weak D match, TRBD1 (5 bases). Germline lookup yields CDR1 MNHNS and CDR2 SASEGT. There are 12 residues in the CDR3. V was trimmed by 7 bases and J by 7 bases, leaving 11 bases between them. The CDR3 region is CASKNGDQPQHF. The CDR3 DNA reads as TGTGCCAGCAAAAATGGGGACCAGCCCCAGCATTTT.

This chain uses TRBV5-4 with TRBJ1-2, with unresolved D. There are 13 residues in the CDR3. CDR1 and CDR2 (germline): SGHNT, YYREEE (reference sequence). Trimming stripped 0 bases from V and 6 bases from J, with 9 bases between. This CDR3 reads CASSLGQEDGYTF. The CDR3 DNA reads as TGTGCCAGCAGCTTGGGCCAGGAGGATGGCTACACCTTC.

V usage is TRBV2 and J usage is TRBJ1-6; D is possibly TRBD1 (5 bases). Germline V gene lookup returns CDR1 SNHLY and CDR2 FYNNEI. The V and J ends lost 6 bases and 0 bases respectively, with 12 bases between them. This CDR3 region has 16 residues. CDR3 residues: CASRDEQGSYNSPLHF. The CDR3 bases are TGTGCCAGCAGGGACGAGCAGGGCTCCTATAATTCACCCCTCCACTTT.

The chain links TRBV5-1 to TRBJ2-3, with D perhaps matching TRBD2 (5 bases). The CDR3 is 15 residues long. Trimming pared 4 bases from V and 1 base from J, leaving 13 bases between. Per the germline V gene, CDR1 is SGHRS and CDR2 is YFSETQ. CDR3: CASSVDSEGTDTQYF. The CDR3 bases are TGCGCCAGCAGCGTGGATAGCGAGGGCACAGATACGCAGTATTTT. Full variable domain (rest looked up from reference TRBV5-1 and TRBJ2-3): KAGVTQTPRYLIKTRGQQVTLSCSPISGHRSVSWYQQTPGQGLQFLFEYFSETQRNKGNFPGRFSGRQFSNSRSEMNVSTLELGDSALYLCASSVDSEGTDTQYFGPGTRLTVL.

The chain uses TRBV15 and TRBJ1-2; D unclear. With 0 bases removed from V and 4 bases from J, the gap between germline ends came to 15 bases. Germline lookup yields CDR1 LNHNV and CDR2 YYDKDF (reference sequence). The CDR3 contains 16 residues. The CDR3 spells CATSRDQARPLYGYTF. CDR3 sequence (DNA): TGTGCCACCAGCAGAGATCAAGCAAGGCCCCTCTATGGCTACACCTTC.

This chain links TRBV6-1 with TRBJ2-2; TRBD2 is a possible D gene (5 bases). Deletions cut 4 bases from V and 5 bases from J, with 11 bases between. Germline V lookup: CDR1 MNHNS, CDR2 SASEGT. This CDR3 has 14 amino acids. The CDR3 DNA sequence: TGTGCCAGCAGTGTGTGGGAGAATACCGGGGAGCTGTTTTTT. Protein sequence: CASSVWENTGELFF.

This clonotype was counted only a few times. V gene TRBV10-3 combines with J gene TRBJ2-3, with D hard to call. The V end lost 5 bases, the J end lost 0 bases, and 15 bases lay between the germline ends. The V gene's germline CDR1 is ENHRY and CDR2 SYGVKD. The CDR3 is 16 residues long. Here the CDR3 DNA reads TGTGCCATCAGTAATGAGGAGTATGTTAGCACAGATACGCAGTATTTT. Protein product: CAISNEEYVSTDTQYF.

The rearrangement links TRBV18 to TRBJ2-3; the D is unclear. Per germline, CDR1 KGHSH and CDR2 LQKENI. Trimming pared 3 bases from V and 5 bases from J, leaving 6 bases between. This CDR3 spans 12 amino acids. CDR3 amino acids: CASSPEGDTQYF. CDR3 bases: TGTGCCAGCTCACCGGAAGGAGATACGCAGTATTTT.

This clonotype was seen a handful of times. CDR3 loop: CAISEFSGGTDTQYF. The CDR3 bases are TGTGCCATCAGTGAATTTAGCGGGGGCACAGATACGCAGTATTTT. The chain carries TRBV10-3 and TRBJ2-3, with 8 bases aligning to TRBD2. There are 15 residues in the CDR3. Per the germline V gene, CDR1 is ENHRY and CDR2 is SYGVKD. The junction had 3 bases not matched to a gene; V was cut back by 3 bases and J by 1 base.